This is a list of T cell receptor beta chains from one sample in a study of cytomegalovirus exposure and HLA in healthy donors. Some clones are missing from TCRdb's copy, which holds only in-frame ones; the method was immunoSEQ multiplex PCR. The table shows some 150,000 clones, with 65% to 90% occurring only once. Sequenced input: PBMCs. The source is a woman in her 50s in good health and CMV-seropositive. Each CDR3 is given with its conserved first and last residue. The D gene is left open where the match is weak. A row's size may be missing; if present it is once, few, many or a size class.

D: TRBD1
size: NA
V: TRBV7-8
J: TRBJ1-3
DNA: TGTGCCAGCAGCTCTTGGACAGGGCAAATGGGAAACACCATATATTTT
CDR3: CASSSWTGQMGNTIYF

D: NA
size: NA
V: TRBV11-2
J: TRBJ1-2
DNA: TGTGCCAGCAGCAGCGGCAGCTATGGCTACACCTTC
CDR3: CASSSGSYGYTF

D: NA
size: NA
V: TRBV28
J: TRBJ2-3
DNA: TGTGCCAGCAGTAACAGGGTGGATACGCAGTATTTT
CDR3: CASSNRVDTQYF

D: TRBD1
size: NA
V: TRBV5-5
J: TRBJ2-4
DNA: TGTGCCAGCAGCGAGACAGGGGGCCAAAACATTCAGTACTTC
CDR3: CASSETGGQNIQYF

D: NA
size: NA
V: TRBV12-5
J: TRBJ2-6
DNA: TGTGCTAGTGGTTTGGGACTTGACAGCTCTGGGGCCAACGTCCTGACTTTC
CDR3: CASGLGLDSSGANVLTF

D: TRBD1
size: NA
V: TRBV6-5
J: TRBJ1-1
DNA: TGTGCCAGCAACCAGGGGGGGAACACTGAAGCTTTCTTT
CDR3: CASNQGGNTEAFF

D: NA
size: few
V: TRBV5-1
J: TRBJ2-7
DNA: TGCGCCAGCAGCTTGGACGACAGACCCTACGAGCAGTACTTC
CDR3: CASSLDDRPYEQYF

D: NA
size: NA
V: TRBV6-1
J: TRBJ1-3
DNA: TGTGCCAGCAGTGTGGACAGCCTCTCTGGAAACACCATATATTTT
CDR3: CASSVDSLSGNTIYF

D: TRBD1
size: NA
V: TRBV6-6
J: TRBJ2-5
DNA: TGTGCCAGCAGTAACCGACAGGGCGAGACCCAGTACTTC
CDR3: CASSNRQGETQYF

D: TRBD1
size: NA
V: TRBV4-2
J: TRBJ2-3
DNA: TGTGCCAGCAGCCAAACATTGCTTCAGGGGGCCTCCACAGATACGCAGTATTTT
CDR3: CASSQTLLQGASTDTQYF

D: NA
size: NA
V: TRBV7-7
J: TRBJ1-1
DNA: TGTGCTAGCAGCTCCGGTACAGGCTCTGAAGCTTTCTTT
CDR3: CASSSGTGSEAFF

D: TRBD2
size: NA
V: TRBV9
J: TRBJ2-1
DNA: TGTGCCAGCAGCGTAGAAACCGGGACTAGGGGGGATGAGCAGTTCTTC
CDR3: CASSVETGTRGDEQFF

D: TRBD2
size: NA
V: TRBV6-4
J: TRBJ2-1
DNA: TGTGCCAGCAGTGTGGGGGGGGTCGCTGAGCAGTTCTTC
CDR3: CASSVGGVAEQFF

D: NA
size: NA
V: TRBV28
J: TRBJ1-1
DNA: TGTGCCAGCAGTTCTTTTTGGGTTACGAGAGGCCCGAACACTGAAGCTTTCTTT
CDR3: CASSSFWVTRGPNTEAFF

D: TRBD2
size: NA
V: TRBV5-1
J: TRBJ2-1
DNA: TGCGCCAGCAGCCAGCGGGGGGGGCTACCCAATGAGCAGTTCTTC
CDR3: CASSQRGGLPNEQFF

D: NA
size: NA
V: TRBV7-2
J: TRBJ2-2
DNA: TGTGCCAGCAGCGTTGACAGGTCCGGGGAGCTGTTTTTT
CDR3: CASSVDRSGELFF

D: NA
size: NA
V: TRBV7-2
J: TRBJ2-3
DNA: TGTGCCAGCAGCCATACTCGTCCCCGCACAGATACGCAGTATTTT
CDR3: CASSHTRPRTDTQYF

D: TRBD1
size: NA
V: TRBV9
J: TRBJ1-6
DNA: TGTGCCAGCAGGTTCCGGGACAGGACGATCGGTTCACCCCTCCACTTT
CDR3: CASRFRDRTIGSPLHF

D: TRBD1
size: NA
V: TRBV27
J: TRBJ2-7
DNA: TGTGCCAGCAGTCCCCCCGGGACAGAGCCCTACGAGCAGTACTTC
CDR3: CASSPPGTEPYEQYF

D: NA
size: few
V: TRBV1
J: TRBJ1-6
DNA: TGCACCAGCAGCCAAAACGTCATCAGGGACTCCTATAATTCACCCCTCCACTTT
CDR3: CTSSQNVIRDSYNSPLHF

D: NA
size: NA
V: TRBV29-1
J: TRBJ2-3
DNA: TGCAGCGTTGAAGATCGGGTCATAACAGATACGCAGTATTTT
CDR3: CSVEDRVITDTQYF

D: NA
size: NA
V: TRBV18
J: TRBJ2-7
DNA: TGTGCCAGCTCCGAAGCCTCCAGCCTCAGGGCCCACGAGCAGTACTTC
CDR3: CASSEASSLRAHEQYF

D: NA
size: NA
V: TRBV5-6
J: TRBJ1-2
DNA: TGTGCCAGCAGCTTCGGACAGCCCTATGGCTACACCTTC
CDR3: CASSFGQPYGYTF

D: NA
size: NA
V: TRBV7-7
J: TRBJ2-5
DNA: TGTGCCAGCAGCCCTCAGGGTCCAGGGGAGACCCAGTACTTC
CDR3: CASSPQGPGETQYF

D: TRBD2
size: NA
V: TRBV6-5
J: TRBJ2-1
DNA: TGTGCCAGCAGTTCAAGCGGGGGGGCCTCCCATGAGCAGTTCTTC
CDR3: CASSSSGGASHEQFF

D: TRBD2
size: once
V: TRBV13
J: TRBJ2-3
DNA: TGTGCCAGCAGCTCGACTAGCGGGGGGAGGGATACGCAGTATTTT
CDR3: CASSSTSGGRDTQYF

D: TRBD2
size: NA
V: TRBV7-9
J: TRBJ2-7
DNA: TGTGCCAGCACCACCAGCGGGGGGGACTACGAGCAGTACTTC
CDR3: CASTTSGGDYEQYF

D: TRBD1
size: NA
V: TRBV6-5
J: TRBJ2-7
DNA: TGTGCCAGCAGGCAGACAGGGGGTAACGAGCAGTACTTC
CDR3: CASRQTGGNEQYF

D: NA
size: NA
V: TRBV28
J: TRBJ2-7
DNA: TGTGCCAGCACGCCCCGAGTGGAGGGGTTTTCACGCGAGCAGTACTTC
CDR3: CASTPRVEGFSREQYF

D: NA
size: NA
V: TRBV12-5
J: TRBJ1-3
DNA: TGTGCTAGTGGTTTGGTACCCTTGGGAGTCTCTGGAAACACCATATATTTT
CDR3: CASGLVPLGVSGNTIYF

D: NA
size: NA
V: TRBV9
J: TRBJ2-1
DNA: TGTGCCAGCAGCCTGAGCGATTACAATGAGCAGTTCTTC
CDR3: CASSLSDYNEQFF

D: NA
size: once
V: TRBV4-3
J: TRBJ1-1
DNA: TGCGCCAGCAGCCAATATATGAACACTGAAGCTTTCTTT
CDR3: CASSQYMNTEAFF

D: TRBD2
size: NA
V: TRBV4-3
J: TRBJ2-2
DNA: TGCGCCAGCAGCCATTATAGCGGGGGGGCAGAGACCGGGGAGCTGTTTTTT
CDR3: CASSHYSGGAETGELFF

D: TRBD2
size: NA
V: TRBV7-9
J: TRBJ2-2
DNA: TGTTCCAGCAGCTTACCAGCGGGGGGGCCGACCGGGGAGCTGTTTTTT
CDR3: CSSSLPAGGPTGELFF

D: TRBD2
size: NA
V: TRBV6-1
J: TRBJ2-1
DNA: TGTGCCATCTCAAACGGGGGGGCCGTCAATGAGCAGTTCTTC
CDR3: CAISNGGAVNEQFF

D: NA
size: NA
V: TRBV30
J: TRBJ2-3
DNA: TGTGCCTGGAGTGGGCAGTTAACAGATACGCAGTATTTT
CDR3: CAWSGQLTDTQYF

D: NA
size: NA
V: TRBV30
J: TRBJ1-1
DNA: TGTGCCTGGAGTGTACTCCAGGGAACTGAAGCTTTCTTT
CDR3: CAWSVLQGTEAFF

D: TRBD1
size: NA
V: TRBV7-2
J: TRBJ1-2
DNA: TGTGCCAGCAGCCCCGGACAGGGTTATGGCTACACCTTC
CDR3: CASSPGQGYGYTF

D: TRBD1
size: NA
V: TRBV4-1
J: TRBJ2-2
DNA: TGCGCCAGCAGCCTGACAGGGGGCACCGGGGAGCTGTTTTTT
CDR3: CASSLTGGTGELFF